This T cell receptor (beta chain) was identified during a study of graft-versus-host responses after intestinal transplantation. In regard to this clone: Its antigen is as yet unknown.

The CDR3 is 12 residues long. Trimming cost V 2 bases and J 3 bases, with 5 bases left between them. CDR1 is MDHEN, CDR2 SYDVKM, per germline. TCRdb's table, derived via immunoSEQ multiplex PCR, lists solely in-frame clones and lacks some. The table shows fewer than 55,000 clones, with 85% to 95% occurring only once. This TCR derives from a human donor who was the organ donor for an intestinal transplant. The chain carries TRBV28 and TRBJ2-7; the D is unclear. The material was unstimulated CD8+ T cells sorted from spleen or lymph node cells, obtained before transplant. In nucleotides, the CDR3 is TGTGCCAGCAGTTTACAGAGCTACGAGCAGTACTTC. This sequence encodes CASSLQSYEQYF.